The present TCR beta chain was sequenced within a study of Ad26.COV2.S vaccination and SARS-CoV-2 variants. About the research overall: Dosing was one shot or two shots 56 days apart. Points from the study as a whole: Compared with placebo recipients, vaccine recipients had higher spike-specific TCR breadth.

Per the germline V gene, CDR1 is MNHEY and CDR2 is SMNVEV (reference sequence). The CDR3 runs 15 residues. The trim removed 4 bases at V and 3 bases at J, leaving 2 bases unmatched. Profiling relied on immunoSEQ multiplex PCR, and the TCRdb table lists in-frame clones only, not all of them. This sample carries a few hundred thousand clones, roughly 84% of them seen once, and the ten largest clones take about 3.5%. Treatment in this sample: some 19 received Ad26.COV2.S at low or high dose, single or two shots; several received placebo; per-sample allocation not given. Samples analyzed were those drawn on day 63 after the first vaccine or placebo injection. Boston provided a donor who was an adult aged 18-55 years. Ad26.COV2.S expressed prefusion-stabilized spike from the original Wuhan strain. On this clone itself: Its matching antigen is unknown.

This receptor was taken from a person aged 18 to 65 who received the Ad26.COV2.S COVID-19 vaccine or a placebo. The chain links TRBV27 to TRBJ2-3; 12 bases fit TRBD2. This material consisted of peripheral blood, taken in a trial of Ad26.COV2.S vaccine versus placebo. The CDR3 reads CASSSLAGGTDTQYF. CDR3 DNA: TGTGCCAGCAGTTCCCTAGCGGGGGGGACAGATACGCAGTATTTT.